These 31 T cell receptor beta chains share one sample of origin, sequenced in a study of graft-versus-host responses after intestinal transplantation. Some clones are missing from TCRdb's copy, which holds only in-frame ones; the method was immunoSEQ multiplex PCR. The profile covers some 22,000 clones, with 50% to 60% appearing a single time and over 0.9% taken by the ten largest. The sequencing here drew on alloreactive CD4+ T cells from a mixed lymphocyte reaction culture, taken before intestinal transplant. The subset was: CFSE-low proliferating T cells sorted from approximately six-day pre-transplant mixed lymphocyte reaction (GvH or HvG direction). The receptor source for this set is a human patient who received an intestinal transplant.

The chain couples TRBV6-1 to TRBJ1-4, with TRBD1 identical over 11 bases. V was clipped by 6 bases and J by 7 bases; unmatched bases: 7. Germline CDR1 is MNHNS and CDR2 is SASEGT. The CDR3 runs to 15 residues. The CDR3 sequence is CASRSSGTGGEKLFF. The CDR3 DNA reads TGTGCCAGCAGATCCTCCGGGACAGGGGGTGAAAAACTGTTTTTT.

This chain uses TRBV5-1 with TRBJ1-5, with D perhaps matching TRBD1 (5 bases). The length of the CDR3 is 15 residues. V was shortened by 0 bases and J by 7 bases, with 14 bases between the two germline ends. Germline V CDR1 and CDR2: SGHRS, YFSETQ. In DNA, the CDR3 is TGCGCCAGCAGCTTGGAACCAGGGCGCCGGCAGCCCCAGCATTTT. Translating gives CASSLEPGRRQPQHF.

This clone was seen a few times. The V call is TRBV30, the J call TRBJ1-4, with TRBD1 matching 9 bases. Germline CDR1 is GTSNPN and CDR2 is SVGIG (reference sequence). With 4 bases clipped from V and 7 bases from J, the junction kept 10 bases outside the gene matches. The length of the CDR3 is 15 residues. The CDR3 DNA reads as TGTGCCTGGAAACAATACAGGGGGCTAGGTGAAAAACTGTTTTTT. The encoded protein is CAWKQYRGLGEKLFF.

The sample holds one count of this clone. The rearrangement uses TRBV4-1 and TRBJ1-2; D is unclear. Germline CDR1 MGHRA, CDR2 YSYEKL. V was pared by 1 base and J by 2 bases, with 11 bases between. This CDR3 is 15 amino acids long. DNA for the CDR3: TGCGCCAGCAGCCAAGCTACGGGTGTGAACTATGGCTACACCTTC. This encodes CASSQATGVNYGYTF.

V is TRBV7-9 and J is TRBJ2-7; possibly TRBD1 for D (5 bases). This CDR3 has 14 residues. Germline V gene lookup returns CDR1 SEHNR and CDR2 FQNEAQ (reference sequence). The V gene lost 0 bases and the J gene lost 2 bases, with 8 bases spanning the gap. The CDR3 DNA reads as TGTGCCAGCAGCTTAGCAGGGGTTCCCTACGAGCAGTACTTC. It yields the protein CASSLAGVPYEQYF.

The gene calls are TRBV28 and TRBJ2-2, with 13 bases aligning to TRBD2. The germline V gene encodes CDR1 MDHEN and CDR2 SYDVKM. The V and J ends lost 8 bases and 9 bases, in that order; junction bases with no gene match: 9. There are 15 residues in the CDR3. The CDR3 DNA follows: TGTGCCAGCGGCTATGGACTAGCGGGAGTCCGGGAGCTGTTTTTT. It specifies CASGYGLAGVRELFF.

The chain couples TRBV10-3 to TRBJ1-2; 8 positions agree with TRBD1. The V segment lost 10 bases and the J segment 0 bases; nucleotides outside the gene matches: 4. The CDR3 totals 13 residues. Germline lookup yields CDR1 ENHRY and CDR2 SYGVKD. The CDR3 coding sequence is TGTGCCAATTCACAGGGGGCTAACTATGGCTACACCTTC. As protein: CANSQGANYGYTF.

The V gene is TRBV7-8, the J gene TRBJ1-2; weak D call: TRBD1 (5 bases). Per germline, CDR1 SGHVS and CDR2 FQNEAQ. Trimming took 5 bases from V and 4 from J, leaving 14 bases between them. CDR3 length: 14 amino acids. The CDR3 loop is CASSGNRLGYGYTF. CDR3 coding DNA: TGTGCCAGCAGCGGCAACAGGCTCGGCTATGGCTACACCTTC.

CDR3 nucleotides: TGCAGCGTTGAAGAAAGGGGAGCGGGACGGAACTATGGCTACACCTTC. Its protein is CSVEERGAGRNYGYTF. The gene calls are TRBV29-1 and TRBJ1-2, with a tentative D call TRBD1 (5 bases). The germline V gene encodes CDR1 SQVTM and CDR2 ANQGSEA. The CDR3 contains 16 residues. With 0 bases removed from V and 2 bases from J, the gap between germline ends came to 16 bases.

The V gene is TRBV6-1, the J gene TRBJ2-6; D is perhaps TRBD2 (5 bases). Germline lookup yields CDR1 MNHNS and CDR2 SASEGT. This CDR3 region has 15 residues. The CDR3 loop is CASSHLDSGANVLTF. The CDR3 DNA sequence: TGTGCGTCTAGCCACCTAGACTCTGGGGCCAACGTCCTGACTTTC.

This sequence joins TRBV29-1 and TRBJ2-7, with TRBD2 as a possible D gene (6 bases). There are 14 residues in the CDR3. The germline gives CDR1 SQVTM, CDR2 ANQGSEA. Trimming pared 5 bases from V and 1 base from J, leaving 15 bases between. The CDR3 nucleotides are TGCAGCGTTCAGCGGGCTATCGGATCCTACGAGCAGTACTTC. Protein: CSVQRAIGSYEQYF.

The genes are TRBV7-2 and TRBJ2-7, with 8 bases lining up with TRBD1. The CDR3 contains 13 residues. Losses at the gene ends were 1 base for V and 6 bases for J; bases not matched to a gene: 2. Per the germline V gene, CDR1 is SGHTA and CDR2 is FQGNSA. As DNA, the CDR3 is TGTGCCAGCAGCTTAGGGACAGGGCTCGAGCAGTACTTC. This sequence encodes CASSLGTGLEQYF.

This clone turned up a few times. The rearrangement links TRBV2 to TRBJ2-7; a weak D match, TRBD1 (6 bases). The CDR3 extends over 14 amino acids. Germline V gene data show CDR1 as SNHLY and CDR2 as FYNNEI. V lost 7 bases and J lost 2, with 15 bases in between. CDR3 protein: CASKRTGRTYEQYF. The CDR3 nucleotides are TGTGCCAGCAAGCGTACAGGGAGAACCTACGAGCAGTACTTC.

The chain carries TRBV5-5 and TRBJ1-2; 7 bases match TRBD1. The V and J ends lost 2 bases and 6 bases, in that order; junction bases with no gene match: 4. The CDR3 is 13 residues long. Germline CDR1 is SGHKS and CDR2 is YYEKEE (reference sequence). The CDR3 region has the DNA TGTGCCAGCAGCTTTTTACAGGGGAATGGCTACACCTTC. This codes for CASSFLQGNGYTF.

This rearrangement joins TRBV10-2 to TRBJ2-7; TRBD1 agrees at 7 bases. CDR1 is WSHSY, CDR2 SAAADI, per germline. The CDR3 loop spans 14 amino acids. The ends lost 6 bases at V and 2 bases at J; junction bases unmatched: 7. DNA of the CDR3: TGCGCCAGCAGCCCCGGGACAGCGACCTACGAGCAGTACTTC. Translation: CASSPGTATYEQYF.

The genes are TRBV4-2 and TRBJ2-3, with 10 bases identical to TRBD2. The germline V gene has CDR1 LGHNA and CDR2 YNFKEQ. V dropped 5 bases and J dropped 5; count of bases not matched to a gene: 10. This CDR3 comprises 16 residues. CDR3: CASSAQKRLAGDTQYF. The DNA of the CDR3 is TGTGCCAGCAGCGCCCAAAAGAGACTAGCGGGAGATACGCAGTATTTT.

This chain uses TRBV15 with TRBJ2-1, with D uncertain. Germline V gene lookup returns CDR1 LNHNV and CDR2 YYDKDF (reference sequence). The CDR3 consists of 13 residues. Trimming shortened V by 1 base and J by 13 bases, and 14 bases separated the two germline ends. CDR3 region: CATSRVRASAQFF. The CDR3 DNA reads as TGTGCCACCAGCAGAGTACGAGCCTCCGCCCAGTTCTTC.

The chain is built from TRBV7-2 and TRBJ1-1, with D tentatively TRBD1 (5 bases). The CDR3 spans 16 residues. Germline assignment: CDR1 SGHTA and CDR2 FQGNSA. The V and J ends lost 2 bases and 4 bases respectively, with 17 bases between them. CDR3 DNA: TGTGCCAGCAGCTTAATAGCGGGGGGGAGGGGCACTGAAGCTTTCTTT. Protein sequence: CASSLIAGGRGTEAFF.

There are a few counts of this clone. CDR3 sequence reads: CASSVDEGVETQYF. CDR3 nucleotides: TGTGCCAGCAGCGTAGACGAAGGGGTAGAGACCCAGTACTTC. The rearrangement uses TRBV9 and TRBJ2-5, with D tentatively TRBD1 (5 bases). Trimming cost V 0 bases and J 4 bases, with 10 bases left between them. This CDR3 has 14 residues. Germline V gene sequence: CDR1 SGDLS, CDR2 YYNGEE.

This clone was observed a handful of times. The chain links TRBV2 to TRBJ1-2; 7 bases fit TRBD1. CDR1 is SNHLY and CDR2 is FYNNEI in the germline V gene. The junction had 10 bases not matched to a gene; V was cut back by 7 bases and J by 5 bases. CDR3 length: 14 residues. The CDR3 is CASTMQGRGYGYTF. As DNA, the CDR3 is TGTGCCAGCACCATGCAGGGCAGGGGGTATGGCTACACCTTC.

The genes are TRBV28 and TRBJ2-7, with D tentatively TRBD2 (6 bases). V lost 6 bases and J 4 bases, leaving 16 bases between the germline ends. The CDR3 has 14 residues. Germline V gives CDR1 MDHEN, CDR2 SYDVKM. CDR3 bases: TGTGCCAGCAGGCCCAGCCTCGGGAGATACGAGCAGTACTTC. Translation: CASRPSLGRYEQYF.

This sequence joins TRBV15 and TRBJ2-4; possibly TRBD1 for D (5 bases). This CDR3 contains 19 residues. V lost 1 base to trimming and J lost 0 bases, with 19 bases between them. Germline values: CDR1 LNHNV, CDR2 YYDKDF (reference sequence). CDR3: CATSRVRGQTNLAKNIQYF. CDR3 nucleotides: TGTGCCACCAGCAGAGTTAGAGGACAAACAAATCTAGCCAAAAACATTCAGTACTTC.

This chain links TRBV7-8 with TRBJ2-1; TRBD1 agrees at 9 bases. Germline V gives CDR1 SGHVS, CDR2 FQNEAQ. The trim removed 5 bases at V and 7 bases at J, leaving 12 bases unmatched. This CDR3 region has 16 residues. The CDR3 DNA sequence: TGTGCCAGCAGCCCACCGGGACAGGGCTTTTGGAATGAGCAGTTCTTC. This sequence encodes CASSPPGQGFWNEQFF.

The J gene is TRBJ1-4, the V gene TRBV7-9, with TRBD1 matching over 7 bases. The CDR3 is 15 residues long. V shed 5 bases, J shed 5 bases, and the junction held 8 bases outside the gene matches. Germline CDR1 is SEHNR and CDR2 is FQNEAQ (reference sequence). CDR3 region: CASSTRTGGNEKLFF. For the CDR3, the DNA is TGTGCCAGCAGCACGAGGACAGGAGGGAATGAAAAACTGTTTTTT.

This clone was found a few times. The chain joins TRBV7-9 to TRBJ1-3; D is unresolved. Germline V gives CDR1 SEHNR, CDR2 FQNEAQ (reference sequence). The CDR3 is 15 residues long. Trimming pared 0 bases from V and 0 bases from J, leaving 6 bases between. CDR3 sequence: CASSLARVSGNTIYF. CDR3 sequence (DNA): TGTGCCAGCAGCTTAGCGAGAGTCTCTGGAAACACCATATATTTT.

This clone appeared a single time. V is TRBV10-3 and J is TRBJ1-4; D is undetermined. In germline, CDR1 is ENHRY, CDR2 SYGVKD. V was clipped by 4 bases and J by 5 bases, with 11 bases between them. The CDR3 loop spans 14 amino acids. The CDR3 spells CAISAGGLNEKLFF. In nucleotides, the CDR3 is TGTGCCATCAGTGCGGGAGGGTTAAATGAAAAACTGTTTTTT.

This chain joins TRBV20-1 and TRBJ2-7; weak D call: TRBD2 (5 bases). The CDR3 is 11 amino acids. The V end was cut by 7 bases, the J end by 2 bases, with 9 bases between. Germline V gives CDR1 DFQATT, CDR2 SNEGSKA (reference sequence). The CDR3 protein is CSVGGAYEQYF. The CDR3 DNA reads TGCAGTGTTGGAGGTGCCTACGAGCAGTACTTC.

V is TRBV6-5 and J is TRBJ1-6; no definite D call. The germline gives CDR1 MNHEY, CDR2 SVGAGI. The length of the CDR3 is 14 residues. V was pared by 3 bases and J by 10 bases, with 13 bases between. The CDR3 bases are TGTGCCAGCAGTTATTGGGAATCGGGGTCACCCCTCCACTTT. Translating it yields CASSYWESGSPLHF.

The V call is TRBV5-5, the J call TRBJ1-5; D gene unclear. The germline V and J ends were trimmed by 0 bases and 2 bases, with 6 bases remaining between them. Germline lookup yields CDR1 SGHKS and CDR2 YYEKEE (reference sequence). This CDR3 spans 14 amino acids. CDR3 in amino acids: CASSLEAGNQPQHF. CDR3 coding DNA: TGTGCCAGCAGCTTGGAGGCGGGCAATCAGCCCCAGCATTTT.

The V and J genes are TRBV5-1 and TRBJ2-7, with 7 bases fitting TRBD2. CDR1 is SGHRS, CDR2 YFSETQ, per germline. The CDR3 is made up of 13 amino acids. Unmatched junction bases numbered 7, after V lost 4 bases and J lost 6 bases. This CDR3 reads CASSRGGSAEQYF. The CDR3, as DNA: TGCGCCAGCAGCCGGGGAGGGTCGGCCGAGCAGTACTTC.

The chain uses TRBV6-4 and TRBJ2-7; D uncertain. Germline V lookup: CDR1 MRHNA, CDR2 SNTAGT. This CDR3 contains 19 residues. V was trimmed by 2 bases and J by 0 bases, leaving 23 bases between them. In nucleotides, the CDR3 is TGTGCCAGCAGTGACGATCAGTCCGAAAGGCAGAGGAGCTCCTACGAGCAGTACTTC. This sequence encodes CASSDDQSERQRSSYEQYF.